This T cell receptor (beta chain) is from a study of cytomegalovirus exposure and HLA in healthy donors. Study outcomes and limitations: Later on, an analysis tied under 20,000 TCR beta sequences to HLA alleles at 0.05 false discovery rate. The only immune exposure information that was available was CMV serostatus.

Everyone who donated was a healthy bone marrow donor. In the PCR, 60 Vbeta and 13 Jbeta primers were used. Sequencing used immunoSEQ multiplex PCR; TCRdb keeps in-frame clones, though not all of them. This listing includes approximately 180,000 clones. Notes on this clone: No antigen is known for it.

V was cut by 6 bases and J by 2 bases, with 16 bases left in between. Germline assignment: CDR1 MNHEY and CDR2 SMNVEV (reference sequence). CDR3 length: 15 residues. Sequencing was done on a sample of PBMCs. The receptor's source is a young man in good health and CMV-seronegative. This rearrangement joins TRBV27 to TRBJ1-2; no clear D. The CDR3 DNA sequence: TGTGCCAGCAGCCCCCCGGGAAGGGCGAACTATGGCTACACCTTC. Amino acids: CASSPPGRANYGYTF.